The 3 T cell receptor beta chains presented below share a single source sample, sequenced in a study of T-cell reconstitution after alpha-beta-depleted transplantation in children. The library targeted TCRbeta and was prepared with unique molecular identifiers. TCRdb analysed the PCR reads with MiXCR anew, one entry per CDR3 protein. The sample contains 450,000 to 600,000 distinct CDR3 sequences, 10% to 15% of which appear only once. Sequences were derived from PBMCs, mostly from graft donor cells, sampled 360 days after TCRalphabeta/CD19-depleted stem cell transplant. These receptors were obtained from a male patient aged 10 to 17 who had a stem cell transplant for acute myeloid leukemia, so the T cells may come from the graft donor.

To note about this clonotype: Being one base from a much bigger clone, this may be a read error. The gene calls are TRBV28 and TRBJ2-7; D remains unclear. This CDR3 is 13 amino acids long. V lost 3 bases and J lost 0, with 6 bases in between. Germline lookup yields CDR1 MDHEN and CDR2 SYDVKM. The CDR3 nucleotides are TGTGCCAGCAGTTTTACACCCTCCTACGAGCAGTACGTC. It translates to CASSFTPSYEQYV.

This chain joins TRBV4-2 and TRBJ2-7; TRBD1 might be the D (5 bases). The CDR3 runs 14 residues. Between the trimmed V and J ends, which lost 5 bases and 2 bases, there was a span of 13 bases. Germline V lookup: CDR1 LGHNA, CDR2 YNFKEQ. This CDR3 reads CASSWTSEAYEQYF. As DNA, the CDR3 is TGTGCCAGCAGCTGGACAAGCGAAGCCTACGAGCAGTACTTC.

This clonotype has just a few counts. The CDR3 here is CSARAPGQGAYEQYF. The CDR3 DNA is TGCAGTGCTAGAGCACCGGGACAGGGGGCTTACGAGCAGTACTTC. The rearrangement uses TRBV20-1 and TRBJ2-7; 12 bases are shared with TRBD1. There are 15 residues in the CDR3. With 1 base clipped from V and 4 bases from J, the junction kept 5 bases outside the gene matches. Germline CDR1 reads DFQATT; CDR2 reads SNEGSKA (reference sequence).